This note documents a single TCR beta chain sequence. At one end the junction does not follow the germline gene, possibly because of a read error. The sample is drawn from a study of cytomegalovirus exposure and HLA in healthy donors. Germline-derived CDR1 and CDR2 are SSHAT and FNYEAQ (reference sequence). The CDR3 extends over 16 amino acids. PCR primers comprised 60 Vbeta and 13 Jbeta primers. Sequenced by immunoSEQ multiplex PCR; TCRdb stores in-frame clones only, minus some. The table records roughly 100,000 clones, about 70% of them present only once. V is TRBV7-7 and J is TRBJ2-1, with 9 bases fitting TRBD2. The sequence derives from a man between 25 and 39 years old in good health and CMV-seronegative. Sequencing was performed on PBMCs. The CDR3 spells CASSLAGAGGYNEQFF. The CDR3 nucleotides are TGTGCTAGCAGCTTAGCAGGGGCGGGAGGGTACAATGAGCAGTTCTTC.